This T cell receptor (beta chain) stems from a study of control samples from healthy donors and cancer patients. Germline assignment: CDR1 SGHTA and CDR2 FQGNSA. The CDR3 totals 14 residues. Trimming took 2 bases from V and 5 from J, leaving 12 bases between them. This clone showed up just once. The repertoire was sequenced with immunoSEQ multiplex PCR; TCRdb's copy has only in-frame clones and lacks some. The table includes about 82,000 clones, about 89% detected once. This rearrangement joins TRBV7-2 to TRBJ1-1, with a tentative D call TRBD1 (6 bases). The sample comprised blood. This TCR derives from a middle-aged man in good health. In nucleotides, the CDR3 is TGTGCCAGCAGCTTATACGGGGGCGTAACTGAAGCTTTCTTT. Translation: CASSLYGGVTEAFF.